These 15 T cell receptor beta chains share one sample of origin, sequenced in a study of cytomegalovirus exposure and HLA in healthy donors. Researchers ran the PCR with 60 Vbeta and 13 Jbeta primers. Assay: immunoSEQ multiplex PCR; the TCRdb copy retains only in-frame clones and omits some. The sample lists about 220,000 clones, 76% occurring once. The sequencing sample was made of PBMCs. The receptors originated from a man aged 18 to 30 in good health and CMV-seronegative.

The gene calls are TRBV28 and TRBJ2-4; D perhaps matches TRBD2 (7 bases). Germline V gives CDR1 MDHEN, CDR2 SYDVKM. Deletions cut 6 bases from V and 5 bases from J, with 20 bases between. The CDR3 length is 16 residues. The CDR3 protein is CASRSPWGGAENIQYF. The CDR3 DNA reads TGTGCCAGCAGGTCGCCATGGGGGGGGGCGGAAAACATTCAGTACTTC.

The chain couples TRBV9 to TRBJ2-5, with D perhaps TRBD2 (6 bases). This CDR3 is 14 amino acids long. The V and J ends lost 1 base and 3 bases respectively, with 10 bases between them. Germline CDR1 and CDR2: SGDLS and YYNGEE. CDR3 amino acids: CASSVSPGEETQYF. For the CDR3, the DNA is TGTGCCAGCAGCGTAAGTCCGGGGGAAGAGACCCAGTACTTC.

V and J are TRBV28 and TRBJ1-2; TRBD1 matches at 11 bases. The V gene end was trimmed by 5 bases and the J gene end by 4 bases; junction bases not matched to a gene: 6. Germline-derived CDR1 and CDR2 are MDHEN and SYDVKM. The CDR3 sequence is 15 residues long. This CDR3 is CASSGQGAGIYGYTF. CDR3 in DNA: TGTGCCAGCAGTGGACAGGGGGCGGGTATCTATGGCTACACCTTC.

The genes are TRBV7-9 and TRBJ2-7; weak D call: TRBD1 (5 bases). The germline gives CDR1 SEHNR, CDR2 FQNEAQ (reference sequence). V gave up 3 bases and J gave up 4 bases, with 13 bases separating them. The CDR3 extends over 14 amino acids. CDR3 in DNA: TGTGCCAGCAGCTTGGCGACAGAGCCTTACGAGCAGTACTTC. It codes for CASSLATEPYEQYF.

The chain has TRBV27 and TRBJ1-2; D remains ambiguous. Trimming cost V 6 bases and J 4 bases, with 15 bases left between them. Germline lookup yields CDR1 MNHEY and CDR2 SMNVEV (reference sequence). The CDR3 is 14 amino acids. The CDR3 nucleotides read TGTGCCAGCAGCCAAAGCCCCCTTATCTATGGCTACACCTTC. Translation gives CASSQSPLIYGYTF.

The chain joins TRBV19 to TRBJ1-3; 8 bases are a match to TRBD1. Germline V gives CDR1 LNHDA, CDR2 SQIVND (reference sequence). The CDR3 sequence is 17 residues long. V was clipped by 3 bases and J by 4 bases; unmatched bases: 11. CDR3 region: CASSIFRGQGEGNTIYF. CDR3 nucleotide sequence: TGTGCCAGTAGTATCTTCCGCGGACAGGGAGAGGGAAACACCATATATTTT.

V and J are TRBV27 and TRBJ2-3; unclear D gene. The CDR3 has 16 residues. Germline values: CDR1 MNHEY, CDR2 SMNVEV (reference sequence). Trimming cost V 6 bases and J 1 base, with 17 bases left between them. This CDR3 reads CASSHLGVQGTDTQYF. For the CDR3, the DNA is TGTGCCAGCAGCCACCTTGGCGTCCAGGGCACAGATACGCAGTATTTT.

The sample holds a few counts of this clone. The chain uses TRBV30 and TRBJ1-1, with TRBD1 matching over 9 bases. Germline V gives CDR1 GTSNPN, CDR2 SVGIG (reference sequence). This CDR3 is built from 14 residues. V was pared by 4 bases and J by 1 base, with 4 bases of the junction left unmatched. CDR3 nucleotide sequence: TGTGCCTGGACCAGACAGGGGGAGAACACTGAAGCTTTCTTT. It encodes CAWTRQGENTEAFF.

The chain combines TRBV19 with TRBJ1-2, with 7 positions matching TRBD1. This CDR3 has 18 residues. Trimming took 5 bases from V and 5 from J; bases not matched to a gene: 20. The V gene's germline CDR1 is LNHDA and CDR2 SQIVND (reference sequence). CDR3 nucleotide sequence: TGTGCCAGTAGTGATCCGGGACAGTCTTTAGCTTCCCGTTATGGCTACACCTTC. Translated: CASSDPGQSLASRYGYTF. The full variable domain, its missing parts supplied by reference TRBV19 and TRBJ1-2, is DGGITQSPKYLFRKEGQNVTLSCEQNLNHDAMYWYRQDPGQGLRLIYYSQIVNDFQKGDIAEGYSVSREKKESFPLTVTSAQKNPTAFYLCASSDPGQSLASRYGYTFGSGTRLTVV.

The chain links TRBV5-5 to TRBJ1-5, with TRBD1 matching over 8 bases. Per germline, CDR1 SGHKS and CDR2 YYEKEE (reference sequence). V gave up 4 bases and J gave up 7 bases; unmatched junction bases: 7. The CDR3 runs 14 residues. DNA of the CDR3: TGTGCCAGCAGCCTCGACAGGGGCCGACAGCCCCAGCATTTT. Its translation is CASSLDRGRQPQHF.

V gene TRBV7-3 combines with J gene TRBJ2-5; 8 bases match TRBD1. Near its end, the DNA agrees better with TRBJ2-7, so the J call may be wrong. CDR3 length equals 16 residues. Germline CDR1 reads SGHTA; CDR2 reads FQGTGA. CDR3 sequence: CASSASSGGAGHEQYF. DNA of the CDR3: TGTGCCAGCAGCGCCAGTTCAGGGGGCGCTGGCCACGAGCAGTACTTC.

The chain employs TRBV9 and TRBJ1-4; D not resolved. CDR1 SGDLS and CDR2 YYNGEE come from the germline V gene. The CDR3 spans 14 residues. Trimming pared 2 bases from V and 0 bases from J, leaving 5 bases between. The CDR3 here is CASSVRATNEKLFF. CDR3 nucleotides: TGTGCCAGCAGCGTGCGGGCAACTAATGAAAAACTGTTTTTT.

V gene TRBV6-1 combines with J gene TRBJ2-1; TRBD1 matches 9 bases. The J segment lost 6 bases and the V segment lost 10 bases, leaving 13 bases of the junction unmatched. Germline-derived CDR1 and CDR2 are MNHNS and SASEGT. The CDR3 has 15 residues. Written as DNA, the CDR3 is TGTGCCATTTACGGTTCCGGACAGGGGAGCAATGAGCAGTTCTTC. Residues: CAIYGSGQGSNEQFF.

The rearrangement links TRBV5-1 to TRBJ2-5; 10 bases are a match to TRBD2. The length of the CDR3 is 16 residues. J was trimmed by 5 bases and V by 0 bases; bases with no gene match: 7. Per germline, CDR1 SGHRS and CDR2 YFSETQ. The CDR3, as DNA: TGCGCCAGCAGCTTGGTGCCAGCGGGAGGGGTCGAGACCCAGTACTTC. Translating gives CASSLVPAGGVETQYF.

The chain joins TRBV10-2 to TRBJ1-1, with TRBD1 matching 7 bases. The trim removed 2 bases at V and 5 bases at J, leaving 8 bases unmatched. From germline, CDR1 is WSHSY and CDR2 SAAADI. This CDR3 has 15 residues. The CDR3 region is CASSEPSTGLTEAFF. In DNA form, the CDR3 reads TGCGCCAGCAGTGAGCCCTCGACAGGGCTAACTGAAGCTTTCTTT.